This T cell receptor (beta chain) was documented in a study of blood T cell repertoires in COVID-19. Study summary: Sites in the United States, Italy and Spain provided acute and convalescent COVID-19 samples.

The germline CDR1 and CDR2 sequences are SNHLY and FYNNEI. V lost 7 bases to trimming and J lost 4 bases, with 13 bases between them. This CDR3 has 13 amino acids. As processed by the authors: Reference gene primer amplification gave estimated nucleated cell counts. Generated by immunoSEQ multiplex PCR, the TCRdb table keeps only in-frame clones and is missing some. The D gene and trimming were derived from the DNA, and the V and J assignments and clone size from that table. Seen here are about 140,000 clones, more than 65% observed once, and the top ten hold under 15%. The sample was peripheral blood. This clonotype originated in an elderly man with acute or convalescent COVID-19. V usage is TRBV2 and J usage is TRBJ2-5, with D perhaps matching TRBD2 (5 bases). This chain's CDR3 is CASKTEGRETQYF. In DNA, the CDR3 is TGTGCCAGCAAAACGGAAGGGAGAGAGACCCAGTACTTC. The variable domain in full, completed from reference TRBV2 and TRBJ2-5, reads EPEVTQTPSHQVTQMGQEVILRCVPISNHLYFYWYRQILGQKVEFLVSFYNNEISEKSEIFDDQFSVERPDGSNFTLKIRSTKLEDSAMYFCASKTEGRETQYFGPGTRLLVL.